This T cell receptor beta chain was sequenced for a study of post-analysis software for immune sequencing data. Study details: Relapsing-remitting, secondary progressive and progressive-relapsing courses of multiple sclerosis were included.

Findings and limits, study-wide: Comparison of patients with controls showed 4 to 6 TRBV segments more frequent in patients, TRBV5-6, TRBV5-1 and TRBV20-1 among them.

Sequencing libraries made from TCR beta cDNA carried unique molecular identifiers. Input of about 1 to 11 million T cells yielded 500,000 to 550,000 cDNA molecules. TCRdb re-derived calls from the PCR reads in MiXCR, one entry per CDR3 protein. The repertoire consists of roughly 650,000 distinct CDR3 sequences, with 55% to 60% occurring once and the leading ten covering 11%. Germline CDR1 MNHEY, CDR2 SVGEGT. CDR3 length: 15 residues. The ends lost 2 bases at V and 4 bases at J; junction bases unmatched: 7. In regard to this clonotype: Its cognate antigen is unknown.

V is TRBV6-2 or TRBV6-3 and J is TRBJ1-2, with 7 bases identical to TRBD1. The source is a girl between 2 and 10 years old with multiple sclerosis. Sequenced sample: blood. The CDR3 reads CASSYRGQEGYGYTF. CDR3 nucleotide sequence: TGTGCCAGCAGTTACAGAGGACAGGAAGGCTATGGCTACACCTTC.